A selection of T cell receptor beta chains follows, all from one sample in a study of shared clonotypes between healthy human individuals. TCRdb keeps only in-frame clones here, not all; method: immunoSEQ multiplex PCR. This sample has millions of clones, with around 90% found just once. The sequenced material came from naive CD4+ T cells sorted from blood. These receptors all stem from a man aged 18 to 30 in good health. CDR3s include the opening cysteine and the closing phenylalanine or tryptophan. D genes are given only for firm matches. Rows may omit the clone size; those that give it use once, few, many or a size class.

clone_size: NA; d_call: NA; v_call: TRBV18; j_call: TRBJ2-1; cdr3_nt: TGTGCCAGCTCACCTCTGTCCGATGAGCAGTTCTTC; cdr3_aa: CASSPLSDEQFF
clone_size: NA; d_call: NA; v_call: TRBV28; j_call: TRBJ1-5; cdr3_nt: TGTGCCAGCAGTTTCCGGGGGGAGGGCAATCAGCCCCAGCATTTT; cdr3_aa: CASSFRGEGNQPQHF
clone_size: NA; d_call: NA; v_call: TRBV10-3; j_call: TRBJ1-2; cdr3_nt: TGTGCCATCAGTGTTTCTGAGGGAGTTGGGGCAGATGGCTACACCTTC; cdr3_aa: CAISVSEGVGADGYTF
clone_size: NA; d_call: NA; v_call: TRBV6-6; j_call: TRBJ1-3; cdr3_nt: TGTGCCAGCAGTTACCTCAGCAACTCGGGAGGAAACGCCATATATTTT; cdr3_aa: CASSYLSNSGGNAIYF
clone_size: NA; d_call: TRBD2; v_call: TRBV5-4; j_call: TRBJ2-1; cdr3_nt: TGTGCCAGCAGCTTGGCGGCTAGCGGGGGAGGTGAGCAGTTCTTC; cdr3_aa: CASSLAASGGGEQFF
clone_size: NA; d_call: NA; v_call: TRBV25-1; j_call: TRBJ2-2; cdr3_nt: TGTGCCAGCAGTGAAAGATTATCGCGAAGGAACACCGGGGAGCTGTTTTTT; cdr3_aa: CASSERLSRRNTGELFF
clone_size: NA; d_call: NA; v_call: TRBV7-2; j_call: TRBJ1-6; cdr3_nt: TGTGCCAGCACCTATAGAGAACAGGGAACACCCCTCCACTTT; cdr3_aa: CASTYREQGTPLHF
clone_size: NA; d_call: NA; v_call: TRBV27; j_call: TRBJ1-4; cdr3_nt: TGTGCCAGCAGTCAGGACCGTGGGCAACCTAATGAAAAACTGTTTTTT; cdr3_aa: CASSQDRGQPNEKLFF
clone_size: NA; d_call: NA; v_call: TRBV9; j_call: TRBJ1-1; cdr3_nt: TGTGCCAGCAGCGTAGCTCAAGTGAACACTGAAGCTTTCTTT; cdr3_aa: CASSVAQVNTEAFF
clone_size: NA; d_call: NA; v_call: TRBV5-1; j_call: TRBJ1-1; cdr3_nt: TGCGCCAGCAGCCCGACCCTCGACAGCTTAATCTACACTGAAGCTTTCTTT; cdr3_aa: CASSPTLDSLIYTEAFF
clone_size: NA; d_call: TRBD1; v_call: TRBV19; j_call: TRBJ1-4; cdr3_nt: TGTGCCAGTAGTGCCGGACAGGGATCTAATGAAAAACTGTTTTTT; cdr3_aa: CASSAGQGSNEKLFF
clone_size: NA; d_call: TRBD2; v_call: TRBV5-8; j_call: TRBJ2-7; cdr3_nt: TGTGCCAGCAGCTGGGCCCTAGCGGGAGGTAGAGAGCAGTACTTC; cdr3_aa: CASSWALAGGREQYF
clone_size: NA; d_call: TRBD2; v_call: TRBV18; j_call: TRBJ2-3; cdr3_nt: TGTGCCAGCTCACCATCAGCGGGGACTCAAAGCACAGATACGCAGTATTTT; cdr3_aa: CASSPSAGTQSTDTQYF
clone_size: NA; d_call: NA; v_call: TRBV6-5; j_call: TRBJ1-6; cdr3_nt: TGTGCCAGCAGTTACGGGCCGGAGTATAATTCACCCCTCCACTTT; cdr3_aa: CASSYGPEYNSPLHF
clone_size: NA; d_call: TRBD1; v_call: TRBV27; j_call: TRBJ1-1; cdr3_nt: TGTGCCAGCAGTCCTATCGGACAGGGGGCGCTGACTGAAGCTTTCTTT; cdr3_aa: CASSPIGQGALTEAFF
clone_size: NA; d_call: NA; v_call: TRBV28; j_call: TRBJ1-2; cdr3_nt: TGTGCCAGCAGTTCGACAGATTCCTATGGCTACACCTTC; cdr3_aa: CASSSTDSYGYTF
clone_size: NA; d_call: TRBD1; v_call: TRBV25-1; j_call: TRBJ1-3; cdr3_nt: TGTGCCAGCAGCACAGGGGGCTTGGGGGACACCATATATTTT; cdr3_aa: CASSTGGLGDTIYF
clone_size: NA; d_call: NA; v_call: TRBV27; j_call: TRBJ1-6; cdr3_nt: TGTGCCAGCAGTTTTGACGCAAGGACCGGACTTGGGGGTTCACCCCTCCACTTT; cdr3_aa: CASSFDARTGLGGSPLHF
clone_size: NA; d_call: NA; v_call: TRBV2; j_call: TRBJ2-5; cdr3_nt: TGTGCCAGCAAGGGTGAGCGGGCAATCCAAGAGACCCAGTACTTC; cdr3_aa: CASKGERAIQETQYF
clone_size: once; d_call: NA; v_call: TRBV7-8; j_call: TRBJ2-4; cdr3_nt: TGTGCCAGCAGCGCGACGGAGCGAACCAAAAACATTCAGTACTTC; cdr3_aa: CASSATERTKNIQYF
clone_size: NA; d_call: NA; v_call: TRBV30; j_call: TRBJ1-1; cdr3_nt: TGTGCCTGGGGGAAGACAGCGAACACTGAAGCTTTCTTT; cdr3_aa: CAWGKTANTEAFF
clone_size: NA; d_call: NA; v_call: TRBV5-4; j_call: TRBJ2-7; cdr3_nt: TGTGCCAGCAGGCGCAGGGGGGACGAGCAGTACTTC; cdr3_aa: CASRRRGDEQYF
clone_size: few; d_call: NA; v_call: TRBV29-1; j_call: TRBJ1-1; cdr3_nt: TGCAGCGTACACAGGGTAATGAACACTGAAGCTTTCTTT; cdr3_aa: CSVHRVMNTEAFF
clone_size: NA; d_call: NA; v_call: TRBV28; j_call: TRBJ1-3; cdr3_nt: TGTGCCAGCAGCTCATACCCACGGGGCTCTGGAAACACCATATATTTT; cdr3_aa: CASSSYPRGSGNTIYF
clone_size: NA; d_call: NA; v_call: TRBV7-9; j_call: TRBJ2-5; cdr3_nt: TGTGCCAGCAGCCACCCCTTGGGCGTGTTGCAGACCCAGTACTTC; cdr3_aa: CASSHPLGVLQTQYF
clone_size: NA; d_call: NA; v_call: TRBV28; j_call: TRBJ2-5; cdr3_nt: TGTGCCAGCAGCATGGCCACTATGGCCCAGTACTTC; cdr3_aa: CASSMATMAQYF
clone_size: NA; d_call: NA; v_call: TRBV9; j_call: TRBJ2-7; cdr3_nt: TGTGCCAGCAGCGTAGGGAGGGGCGCCTACGAGCAGTACTTC; cdr3_aa: CASSVGRGAYEQYF
clone_size: NA; d_call: TRBD1; v_call: TRBV6-1; j_call: TRBJ1-6; cdr3_nt: TGTGCCAGCAGTCCGGGACAGGGGTCTTCACCCCTCCACTTT; cdr3_aa: CASSPGQGSSPLHF
clone_size: NA; d_call: NA; v_call: TRBV5-6; j_call: TRBJ1-4; cdr3_nt: TGTGCCAGCAGCCCCCCGGGCGCGGAAAAACTGTTTTTT; cdr3_aa: CASSPPGAEKLFF
clone_size: NA; d_call: NA; v_call: TRBV9; j_call: TRBJ2-1; cdr3_nt: TGTGCCAGCAGCGTAGAGCAGGGGAATGAGCAGTTCTTC; cdr3_aa: CASSVEQGNEQFF
clone_size: NA; d_call: TRBD1; v_call: TRBV10-3; j_call: TRBJ2-7; cdr3_nt: TGTGCCATCAGTGAGTTCTCACCGGGACAGGGGGCGGGGGAGCAGTACTTC; cdr3_aa: CAISEFSPGQGAGEQYF
clone_size: NA; d_call: NA; v_call: TRBV5-1; j_call: TRBJ2-3; cdr3_nt: TGCGCCAGCAGTCCACTAGCAGTAGATACGCAGTATTTT; cdr3_aa: CASSPLAVDTQYF
clone_size: NA; d_call: NA; v_call: TRBV5-4; j_call: TRBJ2-1; cdr3_nt: TGTGCCAGCAGCGGTTTATCGGGGGAGCAGTTCTTC; cdr3_aa: CASSGLSGEQFF
clone_size: NA; d_call: NA; v_call: TRBV27; j_call: TRBJ1-6; cdr3_nt: TGTGCCAGCAGGGCGGGGGAGTATAATTCACCCCTCCACTTT; cdr3_aa: CASRAGEYNSPLHF
clone_size: NA; d_call: TRBD2; v_call: TRBV30; j_call: TRBJ2-5; cdr3_nt: TGTGCCTGGAGTGTAAAGGGACTAGCCTGGGAGACCCAGTACTTC; cdr3_aa: CAWSVKGLAWETQYF
clone_size: once; d_call: TRBD1; v_call: TRBV30; j_call: TRBJ1-4; cdr3_nt: TGTGCCTGGAGTGCTGGCAGGGGGGTAAAAGCGGGTGAAAAACTGTTTTTT; cdr3_aa: CAWSAGRGVKAGEKLFF
clone_size: NA; d_call: NA; v_call: TRBV20-1; j_call: TRBJ2-7; cdr3_nt: TGCAGTGCTCAAACCTACGAGCAGTACTTC; cdr3_aa: CSAQTYEQYF
clone_size: NA; d_call: TRBD1; v_call: TRBV4-2; j_call: TRBJ1-3; cdr3_nt: TGTGCCAGCAGCCAAGGGACAGGGGGCGGAAACACCATATATTTT; cdr3_aa: CASSQGTGGGNTIYF
clone_size: NA; d_call: NA; v_call: TRBV6-1; j_call: TRBJ1-1; cdr3_nt: TGTGCCAGCAGGGGACTGTTTGAAGCTTTCTTT; cdr3_aa: CASRGLFEAFF
clone_size: NA; d_call: NA; v_call: TRBV15; j_call: TRBJ1-3; cdr3_nt: TGTGCCACCAGCAGAGAGGTTAGCCTTTGGGCGGGCAGCTCTGGAAACACCATATATTTT; cdr3_aa: CATSREVSLWAGSSGNTIYF
clone_size: NA; d_call: TRBD1; v_call: TRBV15; j_call: TRBJ1-3; cdr3_nt: TGTGCCACCAGCTCCCTGGACAGGGCTGGAAACACCATATATTTT; cdr3_aa: CATSSLDRAGNTIYF
clone_size: NA; d_call: NA; v_call: TRBV27; j_call: TRBJ2-2; cdr3_nt: TGTGCCAGCAGCTTCGTAACAGGGGGGGCCGGGGAGCTGTTTTTT; cdr3_aa: CASSFVTGGAGELFF
clone_size: NA; d_call: NA; v_call: TRBV7-2; j_call: TRBJ1-1; cdr3_nt: TGTGCCAGCAGCACAAACAGGTTACAGGCTTTCTTT; cdr3_aa: CASSTNRLQAFF
clone_size: NA; d_call: TRBD1; v_call: TRBV28; j_call: TRBJ2-3; cdr3_nt: TGTGCCAGCAGTCCGACAGGGGATGGAGGCACAGATACGCAGTATTTT; cdr3_aa: CASSPTGDGGTDTQYF
clone_size: NA; d_call: TRBD2; v_call: TRBV6-4; j_call: TRBJ2-3; cdr3_nt: TGTGCCAGAGATGGACTAGCGGGGCCCCCGAATACGCAGTATTTT; cdr3_aa: CARDGLAGPPNTQYF
clone_size: NA; d_call: NA; v_call: TRBV10-3; j_call: TRBJ1-2; cdr3_nt: TGTGCCATCAGTGAGAACAGGGAAGCAAACTATGGCTACACCTTC; cdr3_aa: CAISENREANYGYTF